The rows below give T cell receptor beta chains drawn from one sample of a study of cytomegalovirus exposure and HLA in healthy donors. Clones were read by immunoSEQ multiplex PCR, and TCRdb kept only the in-frame ones, dropping some. The sample records approximately 120,000 clones, 85% to 90% being singletons. The material sequenced was PBMCs. The receptors here all came from a woman in her late teens or twenties in good health and CMV-seronegative. Both conserved end residues are part of each CDR3. The order of the fields is V gene, J gene, clone size, D gene, CDR3 DNA, CDR3 protein. A D gene is named only where the DNA matches it firmly. Clone sizes are given selectively: once, few, many, or a class where the clone is expanded.

V gene: TRBV13
J gene: TRBJ2-1
clone size: .
D gene: .
CDR3 DNA: TGTGCCAGCAGCTTACTGGGCAGTAACAATGAGCAGTTCTTC
CDR3 protein: CASSLLGSNNEQFF

V gene: TRBV2
J gene: TRBJ2-7
clone size: .
D gene: .
CDR3 DNA: TGTGCCAGCAGTGAGCCGAAGGGGGAGACCCGCTACGAGCAGTACTTC
CDR3 protein: CASSEPKGETRYEQYF

V gene: TRBV6-1
J gene: TRBJ1-2
clone size: .
D gene: TRBD1
CDR3 DNA: TGTGCCAGCAGTGAACAGGGGGCTCGAGATAGCTACACCTTC
CDR3 protein: CASSEQGARDSYTF

V gene: TRBV4-1
J gene: TRBJ1-2
clone size: .
D gene: TRBD1
CDR3 DNA: TGCGCCAGCAGCCCCGGGGACAGGGTTTACATCGGCTATGGCTACACCTTC
CDR3 protein: CASSPGDRVYIGYGYTF

V gene: TRBV30
J gene: TRBJ2-5
clone size: .
D gene: TRBD2
CDR3 DNA: TGTGCCTGGAGTGCTACGGGACTAGCGGGGGAGACCCAGTACTTC
CDR3 protein: CAWSATGLAGETQYF

V gene: TRBV7-9
J gene: TRBJ2-1
clone size: .
D gene: .
CDR3 DNA: TGTGCCAGCAGCTTAGTTCTGACAGGCCTTACCAATGAGCAGTTCTTC
CDR3 protein: CASSLVLTGLTNEQFF

V gene: TRBV4-1
J gene: TRBJ2-1
clone size: .
D gene: TRBD2
CDR3 DNA: TGCGCCAGCAGCCAAGAAGGCCCTACTAGCGGGAAACGGAATGAGCAGTTCTTC
CDR3 protein: CASSQEGPTSGKRNEQFF

V gene: TRBV28
J gene: TRBJ1-4
clone size: .
D gene: .
CDR3 DNA: TGTGCCAGCAGTACTACGGGGGGCTTCGAAAAACTGTTTTTT
CDR3 protein: CASSTTGGFEKLFF

V gene: TRBV7-9
J gene: TRBJ2-7
clone size: few
D gene: TRBD2
CDR3 DNA: TGTGCCAGCAGCGACCGCTCTAGCGGCGAGCAGTACTTC
CDR3 protein: CASSDRSSGEQYF

V gene: TRBV7-9
J gene: TRBJ2-5
clone size: .
D gene: TRBD2
CDR3 DNA: TGTGCCAGCAGCACTAGCGGGAGGGCGGAGACCCAGTACTTC
CDR3 protein: CASSTSGRAETQYF

V gene: TRBV4-1
J gene: TRBJ1-2
clone size: .
D gene: TRBD1
CDR3 DNA: TGCGCCAGCAGCCACAACCGGGACAGCTATGGCTACACCTTC
CDR3 protein: CASSHNRDSYGYTF